Shown below are 24 T cell receptor beta chains from a single sample sequenced in a study of T cells in women clearing cervical HPV infection. The method was immunoSEQ multiplex PCR; TCRdb's version includes in-frame clones alone and lacks a portion of them. This sample carries approximately 37,000 clones, with around 5.8% going to the ten biggest clones. The specimen was blood buffy coat. These TCRs come from a woman aged 18 to 75 with a cervical HPV16 infection that either progressed to CIN3+ or cleared (not recorded which).

Note on this clone: The CDR3 is cut off 3 residues early in the read; its end comes from the germline J gene. V and J are TRBV6-1 and TRBJ2-1; no firm D call. V was cut by 2 bases and J by 4 bases, with 6 bases left in between. The CDR3 is 13 residues long. CDR1 and CDR2 from the germline V gene are MNHNS and SASEGT. The CDR3 loop reads CASSEQTYNEQFF. The part of the CDR3 DNA that was read is TGTGCCAGCAGTGAACAGACTTACAATGAG.

CDR3 bases read: TGTGCCTGGAGCGTCTACGCTCTACGAGAGACC. Translating gives CAWSVYALRET. The CDR3 in full is CAWSVYALRETQYF. The gene calls are TRBV30 and TRBJ2-5; unclear D gene. The read comes to an end 3 residues before the CDR3 does, leaving the germline J gene to fill in the end. Germline values: CDR1 GTSNPN, CDR2 SVGIG (reference sequence). Trimming removed 3 bases from V and 4 bases from J, with 15 bases in between. This CDR3 has 14 residues.

About this clone itself: From the germline J gene comes the end of the CDR3, since the read stops 3 residues before it. The J gene is TRBJ2-1, the V gene TRBV24-1; 8 bases map to TRBD2. The V gene end was trimmed by 5 bases and the J gene end by 5 bases; junction bases not matched to a gene: 4. Germline V gives CDR1 KGHDR, CDR2 SFDVKD. The CDR3 spans 14 residues. CDR3: CATSGSGTNNEQFF. The sequenced CDR3 bases are TGTGCCACCAGTGGTAGCGGGACTAACAATGAG.

Points on this clone: This CDR3 is also generated by other DNA sequences in the sample. The CDR3 sequence is CASSDRDRGLNTIYF. The CDR3 bases that were read are TGTGCCAGTAGTGACCGGGACAGGGGGCTAAATACC. The chain couples TRBV19 to TRBJ1-3; the match to TRBD1 covers 12 bases. The CDR3 end is not reached by the read, which stops 3 residues before it; the germline J gene fills it in. Germline V gene lookup returns CDR1 LNHDA and CDR2 SQIVND (reference sequence). CDR3 size: 15 residues.

Points on this clone: The read comes to an end 3 residues before the CDR3 does, leaving the germline J gene to fill in the end. The chain is built from TRBV29-1 and TRBJ2-3, with D maybe TRBD1 (6 bases). From germline, CDR1 is SQVTM and CDR2 ANQGSEA. V was clipped by 0 bases and J by 3 bases, with 13 bases between them. The CDR3 covers 15 residues. The DNA read from the CDR3 is TGCAGCGTTGAAGATTTACAGGGTCGAACAGATACG. It yields the protein CSVEDLQGRTDT. The full CDR3 protein is CSVEDLQGRTDTQYF.

In terms of frequency, this clone is medium-sized. The read comes to an end 3 residues before the CDR3 does, leaving the germline J gene to fill in the end. V usage is TRBV29-1 and J usage is TRBJ2-2, with D possibly matching TRBD1 (6 bases). V lost 6 bases, J lost 5 bases, and 13 bases lay in between. CDR3 length: 13 residues. The germline V gene has CDR1 SQVTM and CDR2 ANQGSEA. CDR3 region: CSVWTARTGELFF. The sequenced part of the CDR3 DNA is TGCAGCGTCTGGACAGCGAGAACCGGGGAG.

Note on this clone: Read data end 3 residues before the CDR3 end; the end is taken from the germline J gene. This rearrangement joins TRBV7-9 to TRBJ2-4; D may be TRBD1 (6 bases). This CDR3 contains 15 residues. Per the germline V gene, CDR1 is SEHNR and CDR2 is FQNEAQ (reference sequence). This chain's CDR3 is CASNLRGTLQNGQYF. The sequenced CDR3 bases are TGTGCCAGCAACCTTAGGGGGACCCTCCAAAACGGT. Based on the CDR3 plus reference TRBV7-9 and TRBJ2-4, the full variable domain is DTGVSQNPRHKITKRGQNVTFRCDPISEHNRLYWYRQTLGQGPEFLTYFQNEAQLEKSRLLSDRFSAERPKGSFSTLEIQRTEQGDSAMYLCASNLRGTLQNGQYFGAGTRLSVL.

As regards this clone: The read ends 3 residues shy of where the CDR3 ends; the end is completed using the germline J gene. The rearrangement uses TRBV14 and TRBJ2-2; D might be TRBD1 (5 bases). Germline V gene data show CDR1 as SGHDN and CDR2 as FVKESK. CDR3 size: 16 residues. The CDR3 bases that were read are TGTGCCAGCAGCCGCAGGGAAATTCGTGTGAATTCACCG. Its protein is CASSRREIRVNSP. The entire CDR3 protein is CASSRREIRVNSPLFF.

With regard to this clone: The observed sequence ends 3 residues before the CDR3 terminus, with the missing tail filled in from the germline J gene. The chain recombines TRBV19 with TRBJ2-1, with 7 bases fitting TRBD2. The V and J ends lost 4 bases and 6 bases, in that order; junction bases with no gene match: 9. The CDR3 has 15 amino acids. Germline V gene data show CDR1 as LNHDA and CDR2 as SQIVND (reference sequence). The CDR3 DNA, read in part, is TGTGCCAGTAGTAGCTGGGTGACGGGGGGCAATGAG. Translated: CASSSWVTGGNE. From start to end, the CDR3 is CASSSWVTGGNEQFF.

Points on this clone: From the germline J gene comes the end of the CDR3, since the read stops 3 residues before it. The chain links TRBV19 to TRBJ2-3, with a weak D call TRBD1 (5 bases). This CDR3 is built from 12 residues. Germline CDR1 is LNHDA and CDR2 is SQIVND (reference sequence). The ends were cut back, 3 bases at V and 7 bases at J, with 8 bases in the middle. The DNA read from the CDR3 is TGTGCCAGTAGTATTCAGGGTAATACG. Translation: CASSIQGNT. From start to end, the CDR3 is CASSIQGNTQYF.

About this clone itself: The read comes to an end 3 residues before the CDR3 does, leaving the germline J gene to fill in the end. The chain has TRBV30 and TRBJ2-1; TRBD2 matches 10 bases. The CDR3 has 15 residues. Germline lookup yields CDR1 GTSNPN and CDR2 SVGIG (reference sequence). Trimming cost V 4 bases and J 2 bases; bases outside gene matches: 5. The CDR3 is CAWTDLAGAYNEQFF. The part of the CDR3 DNA that was read is TGTGCCTGGACCGACCTAGCGGGAGCCTACAATGAG.

To note about this clone: The read gets to within 3 residues of the CDR3 end, and the germline J gene fills in the rest. This chain connects TRBV5-1 to TRBJ2-1, with TRBD2 as a possible D gene (5 bases). Trimming took off 2 bases at V and 9 bases at J, with 15 bases between the two ends. The length of the CDR3 is 14 residues. Germline values: CDR1 SGHRS, CDR2 YFSETQ. CDR3 protein: CASSLKLGQAEQFF. The CDR3 DNA, read in part, is TGCGCCAGCAGCTTAAAACTAGGGCAAGCTGAG.

As for this clone: The CDR3 end is not reached by the read, which stops 3 residues before it; the germline J gene fills it in. The chain uses TRBV7-3 and TRBJ2-2; D might be TRBD2 (6 bases). Germline CDR1 SGHTA, CDR2 FQGTGA. This CDR3 spans 15 amino acids. V lost 1 base to trimming and J lost 5 bases, with 11 bases between them. The CDR3 spells CASSLNLRGTGELFF. Partial CDR3 DNA: TGTGCCAGCAGCTTAAATCTCCGGGGGACCGGGGAG.

In the case of this clone: The read is 3 residues too short to cover the CDR3 end, so that end is filled in from the germline J gene. V is TRBV20-1 and J is TRBJ1-4, with 12 bases identical to TRBD1. Germline-derived CDR1 and CDR2 are DFQATT and SNEGSKA (reference sequence). This CDR3 has 14 amino acids. The J segment lost 8 bases and the V segment lost 5 bases, leaving 6 bases of the junction unmatched. Partial CDR3 DNA: TGCAGTGCTGCCGCCGGGACAGGGGGCGAAAAA. This sequence encodes CSAAAGTGGEK. The entire CDR3 reads CSAAAGTGGEKLFF.

As for this clone: The sequence runs out 3 residues before the end of the CDR3; the remainder is reconstructed from the germline J gene. The genes are TRBV30 and TRBJ1-2; 7 bases agree with TRBD1. The CDR3 is 15 residues long. Germline V gene lookup returns CDR1 GTSNPN and CDR2 SVGIG (reference sequence). Losses at the gene ends were 1 base for V and 3 bases for J; bases not matched to a gene: 8. The sequenced part of the CDR3 DNA is TGTGCCTGGAGTGAGGGGCAGGGGGTCGACTATGGC. Its protein product is CAWSEGQGVDYG. The full-length CDR3 reads as CAWSEGQGVDYGYTF.

Of note for this clone: The read halts 3 residues ahead of the CDR3 end, with the missing end drawn from the germline J gene. The chain has TRBV19 and TRBJ1-2; 7 bases agree with TRBD1. CDR1 and CDR2 (germline): LNHDA, SQIVND (reference sequence). The length of the CDR3 is 18 residues. The CDR3 DNA, read in part, is TGTGCCAGTAGTTCGCCCGGGGGATCGACAGGGATCACAAACATC. Protein sequence: CASSSPGGSTGITNI. The full CDR3 is CASSSPGGSTGITNIYTF.

A remark on this clone: Sequencing ends 3 residues short of the CDR3 end; the germline J gene provides the rest. This rearrangement joins TRBV7-2 to TRBJ1-2; tentative D call: TRBD1 (6 bases). Germline CDR1 is SGHTA and CDR2 is FQGNSA. The CDR3 length is 15 residues. The CDR3 sequence: CASSYSGRDTDTYTF. CDR3 bases read: TGTGCCAGCAGCTATAGCGGGAGGGACACAGATACC.

Regarding this clone: The read falls 3 residues short of the CDR3 end, and the missing part is taken from the germline J gene. The chain has TRBV2 and TRBJ2-7, with D perhaps being TRBD1 or TRBD2 (5 bases each). The CDR3 sequence is 15 residues long. Trimming left V 8 bases short and J 5 bases short, with 22 bases between. Per germline, CDR1 SNHLY and CDR2 FYNNEI. The sequenced part of the CDR3 DNA is TGTGCCAGCTCTTTAGGTTCGGCTAGAGGGGACGAG. This encodes CASSLGSARGDE. The whole CDR3 protein is CASSLGSARGDEQYF.

Worth noting for this clone: The read finishes 3 residues shy of the CDR3 end, and the germline J gene is used to complete it. The gene calls are TRBV12-5 and TRBJ1-2; a weak D match, TRBD1 (6 bases). V lost 2 bases, J lost 3 bases, and 16 bases lay in between. The CDR3 is 16 amino acids. Germline V gene lookup returns CDR1 LGHNT and CDR2 FRNRAP. CDR3: CASGLRTGRIYYGYTF. Incomplete CDR3 DNA: TGTGCTAGTGGTTTGAGAACAGGGAGAATTTACTATGGC.

On this clone: Sequencing ends 3 residues short of the CDR3 end; the germline J gene provides the rest. The V call is TRBV10-2, the J call TRBJ2-7; 7 bases fit TRBD2. The CDR3 has 13 residues. The V segment lost 6 bases and the J segment 4 bases; nucleotides outside the gene matches: 6. The germline V gene has CDR1 WSHSY and CDR2 SAAADI. CDR3 loop: CASRGGSMYEQYF. The sequenced CDR3 bases are TGCGCCAGCAGAGGCGGGAGTATGTACGAG.

Of note for this clone: The read stops 3 residues short of the end of the CDR3; the missing end is completed from the germline J gene. The chain couples TRBV19 to TRBJ1-5; D possibly corresponds to TRBD1 (5 bases). In germline, CDR1 is LNHDA, CDR2 SQIVND (reference sequence). CDR3 length: 15 amino acids. Trimming left V 1 base short and J 6 bases short, with 13 bases between. CDR3 loop: CASSIGEGRAQPQHF. The sequenced part of the CDR3 DNA is TGTGCCAGTAGTATAGGAGAGGGCAGGGCTCAGCCC.

As to this clone: The CDR3 end falls 3 residues outside the read, so it is completed with the germline J gene. The V call is TRBV2, the J call TRBJ1-1, with D hard to call. There are 13 residues in the CDR3. Germline-derived CDR1 and CDR2 are SNHLY and FYNNEI. V lost 8 bases and J lost 0, with 10 bases in between. The CDR3 reads CASCVVMNTEAFF. The CDR3 DNA, read in part, is TGTGCCAGCTGTGTAGTCATGAACACTGAA.

Comments on this clone: The sequence runs out 3 residues before the end of the CDR3; the remainder is reconstructed from the germline J gene. The chain has TRBV20-1 and TRBJ1-2; possible D gene TRBD1, 6 bases. The CDR3 spans 14 residues. Germline values: CDR1 DFQATT, CDR2 SNEGSKA (reference sequence). V lost 3 bases and J 0 bases, leaving 11 bases between the germline ends. The DNA read from the CDR3 is TGCAGTGCTAGTCCCGGGACATCTAACTATGGC. Translating gives CSASPGTSNYG. The entire CDR3 sequence reads CSASPGTSNYGYTF.

As concerns this clone: The sequence runs out 3 residues before the end of the CDR3; the remainder is reconstructed from the germline J gene. The chain links TRBV18 to TRBJ2-7; 7 bases fit TRBD2. Germline V gene sequence: CDR1 KGHSH, CDR2 LQKENI. Trimming cost V 5 bases and J 2 bases; bases outside gene matches: 9. CDR3 length: 15 residues. The CDR3 DNA, read in part, is TGTGCCAGCTCATCAGAGACGGGGGGAACCTACGAG. This gives the protein CASSSETGGTYE. The entire CDR3 sequence reads CASSSETGGTYEQYF. The full variable domain, in which reference TRBV18 and TRBJ2-7 provide the parts outside the CDR3, is NAGVMQNPRHLVRRRGQEARLRCSPMKGHSHVYWYRQLPEEGLKFMVYLQKENIIDESGMPKERFSAEFPKEGPSILRIQQVVRGDSAAYFCASSSETGGTYEQYFGPGTRLTVT.